This T cell receptor (beta chain) came from a study of siplizumab effects on memory and regulatory T cells. Study outcomes and limitations: Few alloreactive clones mapped to unstimulated subsets. The diversity of naive T cells seemed greater than that of memory cells, and their alloresponse contribution seemed major. Controls had more than 25% Treg-derived mappable alloreactive CD4+ clones on average, versus approximately 69% with siplizumab.

Per sample, 95,000 to 100,000 TCR templates were assayed. Using immunoSEQ multiplex PCR, the repertoire was profiled, and TCRdb retains in-frame clones only, with some absent. The sample has about 82,000 clones; 87% are singletons. As to this clone: Antigen unknown.

Specimen: Tregs sorted from blood. The receptor was isolated from a human donor in good health.

As DNA, the CDR3 is TGTGCCAGCAGTTACCACAGGGCCGGAACTGAAGCTTTCTTT. Its protein product is CASSYHRAGTEAFF. This rearrangement joins TRBV6-6 to TRBJ1-1, with D possibly matching TRBD1 (6 bases). The V end lost 2 bases, the J end lost 5 bases, and 12 bases lay between the germline ends. CDR1 MNHNY and CDR2 SVGAGI come from the germline V gene (reference sequence). There are 14 residues in the CDR3.